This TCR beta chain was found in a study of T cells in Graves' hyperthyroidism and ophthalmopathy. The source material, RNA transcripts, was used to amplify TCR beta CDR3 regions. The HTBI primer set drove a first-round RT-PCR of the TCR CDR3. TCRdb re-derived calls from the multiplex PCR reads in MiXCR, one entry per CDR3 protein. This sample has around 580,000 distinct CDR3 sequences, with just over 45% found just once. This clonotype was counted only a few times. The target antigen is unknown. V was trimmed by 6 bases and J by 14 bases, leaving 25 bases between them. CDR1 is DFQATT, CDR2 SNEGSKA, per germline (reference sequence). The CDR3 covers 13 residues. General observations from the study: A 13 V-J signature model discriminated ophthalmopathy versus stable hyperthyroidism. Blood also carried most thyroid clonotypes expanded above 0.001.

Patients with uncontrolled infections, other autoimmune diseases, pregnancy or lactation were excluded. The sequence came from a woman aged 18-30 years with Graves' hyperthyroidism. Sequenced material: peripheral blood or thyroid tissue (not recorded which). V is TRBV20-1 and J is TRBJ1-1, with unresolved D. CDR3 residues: CSALTGLYNEQFF. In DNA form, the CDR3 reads TGCAGTGCGCTGACCGGGCTCTACAATGAGCAGTTCTTT.